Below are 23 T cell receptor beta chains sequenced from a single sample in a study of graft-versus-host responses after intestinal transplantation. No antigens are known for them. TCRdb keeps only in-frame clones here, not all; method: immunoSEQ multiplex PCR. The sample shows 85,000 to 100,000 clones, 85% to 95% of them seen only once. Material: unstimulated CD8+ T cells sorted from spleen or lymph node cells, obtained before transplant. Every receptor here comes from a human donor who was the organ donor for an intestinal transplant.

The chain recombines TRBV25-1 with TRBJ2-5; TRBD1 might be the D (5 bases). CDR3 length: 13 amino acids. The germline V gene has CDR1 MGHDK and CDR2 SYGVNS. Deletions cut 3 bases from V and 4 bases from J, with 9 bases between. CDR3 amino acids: CASSDVGAETQYF. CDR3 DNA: TGTGCCAGCAGTGATGTAGGGGCAGAGACCCAGTACTTC.

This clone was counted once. The CDR3 region has the DNA TGTGCCAGCAGCGTAGACGGGGGGCTTACGTTCGGCGGGGAGCTGTTTTTT. It codes for CASSVDGGLTFGGELFF. V usage is TRBV9 and J usage is TRBJ2-2, with TRBD2 as a possible D gene (7 bases). The V gene's germline CDR1 is SGDLS and CDR2 YYNGEE. This CDR3 has 17 residues. Trimming pared 0 bases from V and 7 bases from J, leaving 19 bases between. The variable domain in full, completed from reference TRBV9 and TRBJ2-2, reads DSGVTQTPKHLITATGQRVTLRCSPRSGDLSVYWYQQSLDQGLQFLIQYYNGEERAKGNILERFSAQQFPDLHSELNLSSLELGDSALYFCASSVDGGLTFGGELFFGEGSRLTVL.

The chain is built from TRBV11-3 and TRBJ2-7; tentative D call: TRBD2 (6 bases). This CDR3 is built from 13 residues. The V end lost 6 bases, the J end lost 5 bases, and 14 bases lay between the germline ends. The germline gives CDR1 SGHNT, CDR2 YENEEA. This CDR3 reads CASSSGGLHEQYF. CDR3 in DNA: TGTGCCAGCAGTTCCGGGGGTCTCCACGAGCAGTACTTC.

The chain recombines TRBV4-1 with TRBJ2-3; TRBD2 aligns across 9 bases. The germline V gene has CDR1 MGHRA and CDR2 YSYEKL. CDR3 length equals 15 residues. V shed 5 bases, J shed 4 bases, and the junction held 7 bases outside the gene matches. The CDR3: CASSGFAGGPDTQYF. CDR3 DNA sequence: TGCGCCAGCAGCGGGTTCGCGGGGGGGCCAGATACGCAGTATTTT.

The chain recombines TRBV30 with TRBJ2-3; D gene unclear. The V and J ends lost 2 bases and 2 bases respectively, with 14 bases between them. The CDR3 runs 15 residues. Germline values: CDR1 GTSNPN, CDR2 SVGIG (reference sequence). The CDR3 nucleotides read TGTGCCTGGAGTAATACAGAGATCCTCACAGATACGCAGTATTTT. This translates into CAWSNTEILTDTQYF.

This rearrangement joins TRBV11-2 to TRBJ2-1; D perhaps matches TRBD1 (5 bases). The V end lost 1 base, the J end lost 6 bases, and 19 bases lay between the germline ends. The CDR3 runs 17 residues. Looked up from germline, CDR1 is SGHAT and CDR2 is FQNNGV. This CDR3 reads CASSLAWGGPRPNEQFF. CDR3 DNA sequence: TGTGCCAGCAGCTTAGCTTGGGGCGGCCCCCGCCCCAATGAGCAGTTCTTC. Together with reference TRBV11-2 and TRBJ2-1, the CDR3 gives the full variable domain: EAGVAQSPRYKIIEKRQSVAFWCNPISGHATLYWYQQILGQGPKLLIQFQNNGVVDDSQLPKDRFSAERLKGVDSTLKIQPAKLEDSAVYLCASSLAWGGPRPNEQFFGPGTRLTVL.

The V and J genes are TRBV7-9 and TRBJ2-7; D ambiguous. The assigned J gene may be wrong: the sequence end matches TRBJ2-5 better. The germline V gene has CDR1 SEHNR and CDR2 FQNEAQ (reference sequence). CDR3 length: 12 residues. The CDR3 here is CASRRVGETQYF. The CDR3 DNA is TGTGCCAGCAGACGAGTGGGAGAGACCCAGTACTTC.

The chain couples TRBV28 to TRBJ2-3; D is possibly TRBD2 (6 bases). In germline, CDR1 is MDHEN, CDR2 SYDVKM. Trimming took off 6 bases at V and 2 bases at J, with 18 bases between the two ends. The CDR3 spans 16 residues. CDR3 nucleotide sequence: TGTGCCAGCAGCTCCCCCCCGACTAGTATCACAGATACGCAGTATTTT. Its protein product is CASSSPPTSITDTQYF.

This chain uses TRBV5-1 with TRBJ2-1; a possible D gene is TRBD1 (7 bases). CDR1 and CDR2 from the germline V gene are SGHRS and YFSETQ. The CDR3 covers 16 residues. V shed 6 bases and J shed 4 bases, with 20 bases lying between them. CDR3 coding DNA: TGCGCCAGCAACTATTTTGGGGGGACAGCTTACAATGAGCAGTTCTTC. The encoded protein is CASNYFGGTAYNEQFF.

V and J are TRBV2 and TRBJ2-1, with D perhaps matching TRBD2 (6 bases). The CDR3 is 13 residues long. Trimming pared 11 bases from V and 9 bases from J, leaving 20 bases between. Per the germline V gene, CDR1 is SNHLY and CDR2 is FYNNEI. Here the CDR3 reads CARNRLGEAEQFF. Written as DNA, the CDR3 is TGTGCCCGAAATAGGCTGGGGGAGGCTGAGCAGTTCTTC.

The CDR3 is CASSLAGVFGGGPPYEQYF. Written as DNA, the CDR3 is TGTGCCAGCAGCTTGGCCGGAGTGTTCGGCGGGGGACCTCCCTACGAGCAGTACTTC. This chain links TRBV5-4 with TRBJ2-7; 7 bases map to TRBD2. The CDR3 contains 19 residues. The ends lost 0 bases at V and 2 bases at J; junction bases unmatched: 17. Germline V gene lookup returns CDR1 SGHNT and CDR2 YYREEE (reference sequence).

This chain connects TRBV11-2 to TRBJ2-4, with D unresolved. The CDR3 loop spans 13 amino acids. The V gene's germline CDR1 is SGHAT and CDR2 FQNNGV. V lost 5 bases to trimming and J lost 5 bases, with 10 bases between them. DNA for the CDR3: TGTGCCAGCAGCGGCTTCTTGGAAAACATTCAGTACTTC. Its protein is CASSGFLENIQYF.

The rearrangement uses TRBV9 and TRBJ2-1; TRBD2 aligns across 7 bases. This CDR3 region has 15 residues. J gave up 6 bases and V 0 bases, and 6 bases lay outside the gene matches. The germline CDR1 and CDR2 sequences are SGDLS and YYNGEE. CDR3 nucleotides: TGTGCCAGCAGCGTAGGCGGGGGATATAGCAATGAGCAGTTCTTC. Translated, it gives CASSVGGGYSNEQFF.

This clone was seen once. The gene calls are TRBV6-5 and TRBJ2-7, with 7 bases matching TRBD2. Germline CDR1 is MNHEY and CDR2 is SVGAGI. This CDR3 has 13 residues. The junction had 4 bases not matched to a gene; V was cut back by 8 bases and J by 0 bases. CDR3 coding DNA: TGTGCCAGCTCAGCGGGGCCCTCCTACGAGCAGTACTTC. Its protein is CASSAGPSYEQYF.

The DNA of the CDR3 is TGTGCCAGCAGCCTAGCCCGGCGGAGCTCCTACGAGCAGTACTTC. Protein product: CASSLARRSSYEQYF. The rearrangement joins TRBV28 to TRBJ2-5; tentatively, D is TRBD2 (5 bases). The end of the DNA aligns better with TRBJ2-7, so the J call may be wrong. Germline V gene data show CDR1 as MDHEN and CDR2 as SYDVKM. This CDR3 region has 15 residues.

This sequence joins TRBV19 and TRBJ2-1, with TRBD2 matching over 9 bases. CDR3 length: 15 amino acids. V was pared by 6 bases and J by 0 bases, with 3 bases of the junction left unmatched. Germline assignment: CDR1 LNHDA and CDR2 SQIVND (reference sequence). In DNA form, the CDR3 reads TGTGCCAGTAGCCTAGCGGGGTCCTCCTACAATGAGCAGTTCTTC. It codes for CASSLAGSSYNEQFF.

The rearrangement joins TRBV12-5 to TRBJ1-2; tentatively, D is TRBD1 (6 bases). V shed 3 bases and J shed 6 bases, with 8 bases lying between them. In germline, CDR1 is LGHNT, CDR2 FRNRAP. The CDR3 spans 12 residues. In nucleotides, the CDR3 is TGTGCTAGTGGTTTAGGGGGAGATGGCTACACCTTC. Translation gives CASGLGGDGYTF.

CDR3 region: CASRRGWGEQYF. In DNA form, the CDR3 reads TGCGCCAGCAGAAGGGGCTGGGGCGAGCAGTACTTC. The rearrangement joins TRBV5-1 to TRBJ2-7, with a tentative D call TRBD1 (5 bases). V lost 5 bases to trimming and J lost 6 bases, with 12 bases between them. The germline gives CDR1 SGHRS, CDR2 YFSETQ. The CDR3 consists of 12 residues.

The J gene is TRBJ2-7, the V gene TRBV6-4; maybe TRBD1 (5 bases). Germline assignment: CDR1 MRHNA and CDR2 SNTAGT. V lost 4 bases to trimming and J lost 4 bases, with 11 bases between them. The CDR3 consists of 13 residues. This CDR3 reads CASSVDIGYEQYF. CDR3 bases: TGTGCCAGCAGTGTGGACATAGGTTACGAGCAGTACTTC.

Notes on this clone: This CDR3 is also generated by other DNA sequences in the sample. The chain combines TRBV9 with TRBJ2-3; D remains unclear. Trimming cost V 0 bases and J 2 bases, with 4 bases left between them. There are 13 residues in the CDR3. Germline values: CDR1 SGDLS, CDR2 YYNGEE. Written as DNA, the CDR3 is TGTGCCAGCAGCGTAGACTCCACAGATACGCAGTATTTT. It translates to CASSVDSTDTQYF.

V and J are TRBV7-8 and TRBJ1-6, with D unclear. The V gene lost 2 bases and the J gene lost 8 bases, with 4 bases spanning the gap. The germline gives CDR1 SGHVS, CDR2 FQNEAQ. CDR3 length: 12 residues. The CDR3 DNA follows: TGTGCCAGCAGCTTATACTATTCACCCCTCCACTTT. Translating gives CASSLYYSPLHF.

CDR3 bases: TGTGCCACCCCGACCCCCCGGGACAGAGAAGGTGAAATACAGCCCCAGCATTTT. Translating it yields CATPTPRDREGEIQPQHF. The V gene is TRBV27, the J gene TRBJ1-5, with 7 bases matching TRBD1. The CDR3 is made up of 18 amino acids. After removal of 10 bases from V and 7 bases from J, the junction contained 25 bases not matched to a gene. The V gene's germline CDR1 is MNHEY and CDR2 SMNVEV (reference sequence).

CDR3 region: CASSLRSGEGGNTIYF. The CDR3 bases are TGTGCCAGCAGCTTACGATCCGGGGAGGGTGGAAACACCATATATTTT. The chain is built from TRBV7-9 and TRBJ1-3, with D uncertain. The CDR3 sequence is 16 residues long. Germline lookup yields CDR1 SEHNR and CDR2 FQNEAQ (reference sequence). V lost 2 bases, J lost 3 bases, and 14 bases lay in between.